Sequencing of this T cell receptor beta chain was carried out in a study of T cell changes during pregnancy in multiple sclerosis. Here immunoSEQ multiplex PCR was the method, and the copy in TCRdb shows in-frame clones only, minus some. The sample records approximately 31,000 clones, around 91% being singletons. The germline CDR1 and CDR2 sequences are SGHVS and FNYEAQ. J gave up 3 bases and V 0 bases, and 10 bases lay outside the gene matches. This CDR3 has 18 residues. The sample here was CD8+ T cells from peripheral blood mononuclear cells, taken in the second trimester of pregnancy. The genes are TRBV7-6 and TRBJ2-2; TRBD2 matches at 7 bases. The receptor was isolated from a female donor with multiple sclerosis, enrolled in a pregnancy study. The CDR3 sequence is CASSLAYAGGGHTGELFF. CDR3 DNA sequence: TGTGCCAGCAGCTTAGCGTATGCCGGGGGAGGGCACACCGGGGAGCTGTTTTTT.